A single sample gave rise to the 17 T cell receptor beta chains below, sequenced in a study of human T cells and chemical hapten exposure. TCRdb itself ran the RACE reads through MiXCR, one entry per CDR3 protein. This table holds about 90,000 distinct CDR3 sequences, roughly a tenth found once. Indicated time point: patch test 1, 2 weeks after DPC sensitization. Treatment defined: therapeutic diphenylcyclopropenone sensitization with weekly scalp DPC. This sample comprised whole blood, obtained in connection with sensitization to the hapten diphenylcyclopropenone (DPC). The receptors stem from a man in his forties with alopecia areata. Some clones in this sample may be carry-over from other donors' samples.

The J gene is TRBJ1-4, the V gene TRBV30; perhaps TRBD1 as D (5 bases). In germline, CDR1 is GTSNPN, CDR2 SVGIG (reference sequence). V dropped 2 bases and J dropped 0 bases, with 13 bases sitting between them. The CDR3 is 16 residues long. For the CDR3, the DNA is TGTGCCTGGAGTATGGGAGTGGGGGCAACTAATGAAAAACTGTTTTTT. Translating gives CAWSMGVGATNEKLFF.

This clonotype has just a few counts. The chain is built from TRBV28 and TRBJ1-2; perhaps TRBD1 as D (6 bases). The length of the CDR3 is 17 residues. V was trimmed by 7 bases and J by 2 bases, leaving 23 bases between them. Germline CDR1 reads MDHEN; CDR2 reads SYDVKM. This CDR3 reads CASIRRGAGITNYGYTF. The CDR3 bases are TGTGCCAGCATTCGGCGGGGGGCAGGGATCACGAACTATGGCTACACCTTC.

In its sample, this clonotype was seen many times. V is TRBV6-5 and J is TRBJ2-4; D not resolved. CDR1 is MNHEY, CDR2 SVGAGI, per germline. V lost 0 bases, J lost 7 bases, and 1 base lay in between. CDR3 length: 11 amino acids. CDR3 in DNA: TGTGCCAGCAGTTACTCGAACATTCAGTACTTC. This gives the protein CASSYSNIQYF.

This clonotype has only a few counts. The rearrangement links TRBV24-1 to TRBJ1-5; D possibly corresponds to TRBD1 (5 bases). Per the germline V gene, CDR1 is KGHDR and CDR2 is SFDVKD. The ends were cut back, 4 bases at V and 5 bases at J, with 23 bases in the middle. This CDR3 is built from 18 residues. CDR3 amino acids: CATSDSSPGLLADQPQHF. DNA for the CDR3: TGTGCCACCAGTGACTCGAGCCCGGGACTTCTAGCCGATCAGCCCCAGCATTTT.

This clonotype was counted ten times or more. This chain connects TRBV20-1 to TRBJ2-7; D possibly corresponds to TRBD1 (5 bases). The germline V gene encodes CDR1 DFQATT and CDR2 SNEGSKA (reference sequence). The CDR3 spans 11 residues. Trimming pared 7 bases from V and 2 bases from J, leaving 9 bases between. For the CDR3, the DNA is TGCAGTGTTACACAGGCCTACGAGCAGTACTTC. Its protein is CSVTQAYEQYF.

This clonotype was found many times. The rearrangement uses TRBV20-1 and TRBJ2-7; D might be TRBD1 (5 bases). Germline lookup yields CDR1 DFQATT and CDR2 SNEGSKA (reference sequence). The CDR3 runs to 14 residues. V was trimmed by 0 bases and J by 7 bases, leaving 16 bases between them. CDR3 loop: CSARDNKGRWEQYF. CDR3 DNA sequence: TGCAGTGCTAGAGATAACAAGGGGCGCTGGGAGCAGTACTTC.

In this sample, this clonotype turned up a few times. The chain joins TRBV5-6 to TRBJ1-5; D possibly corresponds to TRBD1 (6 bases). Per germline, CDR1 SGHDT and CDR2 YYEEEE. CDR3 size: 16 residues. Trimming left V 1 base short and J 7 bases short, with 18 bases between. The CDR3 here is CASSLSKGDVRQPQHF. In DNA, the CDR3 is TGTGCCAGCAGCTTGTCAAAGGGGGACGTACGGCAGCCCCAGCATTTT.

This chain uses TRBV2 with TRBJ2-5, with D possibly TRBD2 on 5 matching bases. The CDR3 has 12 amino acids. V was shortened by 6 bases and J by 4 bases, with 9 bases between the two germline ends. Per the germline V gene, CDR1 is SNHLY and CDR2 is FYNNEI. CDR3 loop: CASREAGETQYF. CDR3 bases: TGTGCCAGCAGGGAGGCTGGAGAGACCCAGTACTTC. The whole variable domain, filled in from reference TRBV2 and TRBJ2-5, reads EPEVTQTPSHQVTQMGQEVILRCVPISNHLYFYWYRQILGQKVEFLVSFYNNEISEKSEIFDDQFSVERPDGSNFTLKIRSTKLEDSAMYFCASREAGETQYFGPGTRLLVL.

This rearrangement joins TRBV19 to TRBJ2-2; D is perhaps TRBD2 (5 bases). V lost 4 bases, J lost 2 bases, and 11 bases lay in between. There are 15 residues in the CDR3. Germline V lookup: CDR1 LNHDA, CDR2 SQIVND (reference sequence). The CDR3 region is CASSTGLINTGELFF. DNA of the CDR3: TGTGCCAGTAGTACTGGACTGATTAACACCGGGGAGCTGTTTTTT.

This clonotype was counted many times. V and J are TRBV5-1 and TRBJ1-4; no definite D call. The CDR3 runs 14 residues. V was shortened by 0 bases and J by 8 bases, with 11 bases between the two germline ends. CDR1 SGHRS and CDR2 YFSETQ come from the germline V gene. The CDR3 DNA reads as TGCGCCAGCAGCTTGGATGGCGAGGAGGAAAAACTGTTTTTT. It yields the protein CASSLDGEEEKLFF. Full variable domain (outside the CDR3, taken from reference TRBV5-1 and TRBJ1-4): KAGVTQTPRYLIKTRGQQVTLSCSPISGHRSVSWYQQTPGQGLQFLFEYFSETQRNKGNFPGRFSGRQFSNSRSEMNVSTLELGDSALYLCASSLDGEEEKLFFGSGTQLSVL.

J is TRBJ2-3 and V is TRBV30; TRBD2 agrees at 8 bases. V lost 7 bases, J lost 4 bases, and 10 bases stayed unmatched. The length of the CDR3 is 14 residues. Germline CDR1 is GTSNPN and CDR2 is SVGIG (reference sequence). The DNA for the CDR3 is TGTGCCTTTCGGCCAGCGGGAGCGGCAGATACGCAGTATTTT. This gives the protein CAFRPAGAADTQYF.

The chain employs TRBV30 and TRBJ2-6; no reliable D call. The CDR3 is 13 amino acids. The V end lost 0 bases, the J end lost 3 bases, and 3 bases lay between the germline ends. From germline, CDR1 is GTSNPN and CDR2 SVGIG (reference sequence). The CDR3: CAWSVGGANVLTF. The CDR3 DNA reads as TGTGCCTGGAGTGTAGGTGGGGCCAACGTCCTGACTTTC.

In nucleotides, the CDR3 is TGTGCCAGCAGTCTCGGACTAGCTTCGGGTGAGCAGTTCTTC. Translation gives CASSLGLASGEQFF. This chain connects TRBV12-3 or TRBV12-4 to TRBJ2-1; 8 positions agree with TRBD2. The CDR3 is 14 residues long. V was clipped by 5 bases and J by 9 bases; unmatched bases: 9.

CDR3 coding DNA: TGTGCCAGCAGCCCAAACTCCGGGACGGGTTCCTACGAGCAGTACTTC. This encodes CASSPNSGTGSYEQYF. The chain employs TRBV4-2 and TRBJ2-7; D might be TRBD1 or TRBD2, each matching 5 bases. CDR1 and CDR2 from the germline V gene are LGHNA and YNFKEQ. V dropped 4 bases and J dropped 1 base, with 17 bases sitting between them. The CDR3 has 16 amino acids.

The J gene is TRBJ2-7, the V gene TRBV2, with D perhaps TRBD2 (5 bases). The length of the CDR3 is 12 residues. Per germline, CDR1 SNHLY and CDR2 FYNNEI. Trimming took off 7 bases at V and 2 bases at J, with 9 bases between the two ends. The CDR3 bases are TGTGCCAGCAACCGGGAACCCTACGAGCAGTACGTC. Translated, it gives CASNREPYEQYV.

This clonotype is classed as medium-sized (0.01 to 0.1%). This sequence joins TRBV5-6 and TRBJ2-3, with D possibly being TRBD2 (6 bases). The CDR3 length is 15 residues. With 4 bases removed from V and 1 base from J, the gap between germline ends came to 13 bases. The germline gives CDR1 SGHDT, CDR2 YYEEEE. CDR3 sequence (DNA): TGTGCCAGCAGCGAGGGAGGCAGGGGCACAGATACGCAGTATTTT. Translated, it gives CASSEGGRGTDTQYF. Together with reference TRBV5-6 and TRBJ2-3, the CDR3 gives the full variable domain: DAGVTQSPTHLIKTRGQQVTLRCSPKSGHDTVSWYQQALGQGPQFIFQYYEEEERQRGNFPDRFSGHQFPNYSSELNVNALLLGDSALYLCASSEGGRGTDTQYFGPGTRLTVL.

The gene calls are TRBV5-1 and TRBJ1-1; D may be TRBD1 (5 bases). The CDR3 runs to 14 residues. Germline V gene lookup returns CDR1 SGHRS and CDR2 YFSETQ. The V and J ends lost 5 bases and 0 bases respectively, with 11 bases between them. CDR3 amino acids: CASRQDIMNTEAFF. The CDR3 DNA is TGCGCCAGCAGACAGGACATCATGAACACTGAAGCTTTCTTT.